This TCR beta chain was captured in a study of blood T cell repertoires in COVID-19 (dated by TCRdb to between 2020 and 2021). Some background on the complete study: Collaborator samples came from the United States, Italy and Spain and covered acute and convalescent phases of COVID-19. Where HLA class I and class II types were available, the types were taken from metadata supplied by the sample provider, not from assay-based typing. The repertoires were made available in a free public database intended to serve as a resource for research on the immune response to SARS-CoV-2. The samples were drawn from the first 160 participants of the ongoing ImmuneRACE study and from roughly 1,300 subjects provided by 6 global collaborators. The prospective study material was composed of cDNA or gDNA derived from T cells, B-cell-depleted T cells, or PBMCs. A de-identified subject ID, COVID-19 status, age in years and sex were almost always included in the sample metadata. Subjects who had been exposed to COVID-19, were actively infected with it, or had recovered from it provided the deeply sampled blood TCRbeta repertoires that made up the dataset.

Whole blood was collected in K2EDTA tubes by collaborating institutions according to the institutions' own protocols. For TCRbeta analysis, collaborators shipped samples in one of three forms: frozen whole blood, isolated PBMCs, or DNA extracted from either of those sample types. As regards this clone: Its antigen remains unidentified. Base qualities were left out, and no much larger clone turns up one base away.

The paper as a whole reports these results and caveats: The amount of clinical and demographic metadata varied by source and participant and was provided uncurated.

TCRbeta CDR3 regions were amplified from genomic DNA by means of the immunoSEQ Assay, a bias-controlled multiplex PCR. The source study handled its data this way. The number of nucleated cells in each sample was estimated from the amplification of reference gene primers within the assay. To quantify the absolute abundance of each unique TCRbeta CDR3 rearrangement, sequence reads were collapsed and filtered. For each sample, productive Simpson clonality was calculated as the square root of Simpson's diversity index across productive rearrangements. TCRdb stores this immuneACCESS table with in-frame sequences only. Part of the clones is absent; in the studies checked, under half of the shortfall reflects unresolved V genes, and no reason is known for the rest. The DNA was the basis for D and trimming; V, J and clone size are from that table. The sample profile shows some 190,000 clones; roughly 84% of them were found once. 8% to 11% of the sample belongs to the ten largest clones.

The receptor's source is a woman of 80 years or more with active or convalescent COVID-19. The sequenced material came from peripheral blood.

For the CDR3, the sequence is CAWRARGGGTEAFF. The sequenced DNA: TGTGCCTGGAGAGCCCGGGGAGGAGGGACTGAAGCTTTCTTT. The chain is encoded by TRBV30 joined to TRBJ1-1, with the D gene uncertain. Via the germline V gene (reference sequence), CDR1 is GTSNPN and CDR2 SVGIG. The CDR3, cysteine through phenylalanine, is 14 amino acids long. Just the 42-base CDR3 DNA is kept, in frame starting at base 1. V was cut back by 3 bases and J by 5 bases, leaving a gap of 16 bases between them. Supplemented by the reference TRBV30 and TRBJ1-1 proteins around the CDR3, the complete variable domain is SQTIHQWPATLVQPVGSPLSLECTVEGTSNPNLYWYRQAAGRGLQLLFYSVGIGQISSEVPQNLSASRPQDRQFILSSKKLLLSDSGFYLCAWRARGGGTEAFFGQGTRLTVV.